Below, 4 T cell receptor beta chains from the same sample are listed, as sequenced in a study of blood T cell repertoires in COVID-19. Data came from immunoSEQ multiplex PCR; TCRdb stores just in-frame clones and leaves some out. The sample records under 200,000 clones, 86% being singletons. Sequenced input: PBMCs or T cells enriched from blood (not recorded which). Receptors originate from a woman aged 40-49 years in a cohort exposed to, infected with or recovered from COVID-19 (not recorded which).

This chain links TRBV5-1 with TRBJ2-5; TRBD2 aligns across 14 bases. CDR1 is SGHRS, CDR2 YFSETQ, per germline. V trimming: 0 bases; J trimming: 5 bases; junction bases outside the gene matches: 24. The CDR3 sequence is 23 residues long. In DNA form, the CDR3 reads TGCGCCAGCAGCTTGGTCACCAGAGTGCTTTTTGGACTAGCGGGAGGCGTAGGTGAGACCCAGTACTTC. Translated, it gives CASSLVTRVLFGLAGGVGETQYF.

The V gene is TRBV2, the J gene TRBJ1-1; 7 bases fit TRBD1. The CDR3 runs to 14 residues. The J segment lost 1 base and the V segment lost 5 bases, leaving 4 bases of the junction unmatched. Per germline, CDR1 SNHLY and CDR2 FYNNEI. In DNA, the CDR3 is TGTGCCAGCAGTATCGGGACAGAGAACACTGAAGCTTTCTTT. Residues: CASSIGTENTEAFF. Full variable domain (missing parts from reference TRBV2 and TRBJ1-1): EPEVTQTPSHQVTQMGQEVILRCVPISNHLYFYWYRQILGQKVEFLVSFYNNEISEKSEIFDDQFSVERPDGSNFTLKIRSTKLEDSAMYFCASSIGTENTEAFFGQGTRLTVV.

The V and J genes are TRBV12-3 or TRBV12-4 and TRBJ1-2, with D tentatively TRBD1 (6 bases). This CDR3 contains 13 residues. The germline V and J ends were trimmed by 6 bases and 6 bases, with 14 bases remaining between them. CDR3 amino acids: CASSPGGGDGYTF. CDR3 nucleotide sequence: TGTGCCAGCAGCCCGGGAGGGGGAGATGGCTACACCTTC.

The rearrangement joins TRBV27 to TRBJ1-5; tentatively, D is TRBD1 (6 bases). CDR1 is MNHEY and CDR2 is SMNVEV in the germline V gene (reference sequence). V lost 2 bases and J lost 6, with 11 bases in between. The CDR3 extends over 14 amino acids. CDR3 protein: CASSLVGQFQPQHF. In DNA form, the CDR3 reads TGTGCCAGCAGTTTAGTCGGACAGTTTCAGCCCCAGCATTTT.